These 5 T cell receptor beta chains were sequenced from one sample in a study of T-cell reconstitution after alpha-beta-depleted transplantation in children. Unique molecular identifiers featured in how the TCRbeta library was prepared. TCRdb re-called the PCR reads with MiXCR, one entry per CDR3 protein. This sample carries about 300,000 distinct CDR3 sequences, about 9.5% of them seen once, and the ten largest clones take approximately 7.6%. Specimen: PBMCs, collected before TCRalphabeta/CD19-depleted stem cell transplant. Receptors originate from a boy younger than two with acute myeloid leukemia, due to receive a stem cell transplant.

This clonotype was seen at least ten times. V usage is TRBV20-1 and J usage is TRBJ1-4; D perhaps matches TRBD1 (6 bases). The CDR3 covers 15 residues. Trimming pared 0 bases from V and 6 bases from J, leaving 14 bases between. Germline V gene data show CDR1 as DFQATT and CDR2 as SNEGSKA (reference sequence). In nucleotides, the CDR3 is TGCAGTGCTAGAGATGCCGGGGGCGCGGATGAAAAACTGTTTTTT. Amino acids: CSARDAGGADEKLFF.

V is TRBV7-6 and J is TRBJ2-2, with D maybe TRBD1 (8 bases). Germline V lookup: CDR1 SGHVS, CDR2 FNYEAQ. Trimming took off 2 bases at V and 4 bases at J, with 20 bases between the two ends. The CDR3 is made up of 18 amino acids. This CDR3 is CASSLPREGQASTGELFF. The CDR3 DNA sequence: TGTGCCAGCAGCTTACCCAGGGAGGGACAGGCGAGCACCGGGGAGCTGTTTTTT.

This clonotype was detected ten times or more. This rearrangement joins TRBV7-9 to TRBJ1-2; 7 bases map to TRBD1. There are 15 residues in the CDR3. CDR1 and CDR2 (germline): SEHNR, FQNEAQ (reference sequence). The trim removed 0 bases at V and 7 bases at J, leaving 8 bases unmatched. CDR3 sequence (DNA): TGTGCCAGCAGCTTAGCGGGCAGGGGGAGAAGTGGCTACACCTTC. The encoded protein is CASSLAGRGRSGYTF.

This clonotype occurred a few times. V gene TRBV5-1 combines with J gene TRBJ2-7, with D maybe TRBD1 (6 bases). The CDR3 has 11 amino acids. Germline V gene sequence: CDR1 SGHRS, CDR2 YFSETQ. With 9 bases removed from V and 4 bases from J, the gap between germline ends came to 11 bases. The CDR3 protein is CAIPRGYEQYF. In DNA, the CDR3 is TGCGCCATCCCGAGGGGGTACGAGCAGTACTTC.

This clonotype has a handful of counts. The chain is built from TRBV28 and TRBJ2-6; D ambiguous. The germline V gene encodes CDR1 MDHEN and CDR2 SYDVKM. V gave up 3 bases and J gave up 1 base, with 7 bases separating them. The CDR3 totals 15 residues. The CDR3 loop reads CASSLVWSGANVLTF. The CDR3 bases are TGTGCCAGCAGTTTGGTATGGTCTGGGGCCAACGTCCTGACTTTC.